What follows are 14 T cell receptor beta chains derived from one specimen sequenced in a study of naive and memory T cell subsets. A UMI-containing oligonucleotide was joined by 3' ligation to the TCR cDNA template. Ligated cDNA underwent four rounds of PCR with nested alpha and beta constant region primers and SP2. TCRdb itself ran the 5' RACE reads through MiXCR, one entry per CDR3 protein. The sample lists tens of thousands of distinct CDR3 sequences; roughly 7.5% were seen once. Receptors originate from a female donor in good health.

The table lists this clonotype with a few counts. The chain carries TRBV25-1 and TRBJ1-6; D is uncertain. This CDR3 is 13 amino acids long. With 5 bases removed from V and 6 bases from J, the gap between germline ends came to 8 bases. Germline V gene data show CDR1 as MGHDK and CDR2 as SYGVNS. Here the CDR3 reads CASSMRFNSPLHF. In nucleotides, the CDR3 is TGTGCCAGCAGTATGAGGTTTAATTCACCCCTCCACTTT. Supplemented by reference TRBV25-1 and TRBJ1-6, the full variable domain reads EADIYQTPRYLVIGTGKKITLECSQTMGHDKMYWYQQDPGMELHLIHYSYGVNSTEKGDLSSESTVSRIRTEHFPLTLESARPSHTSQYLCASSMRFNSPLHFGNGTRLTVT.

This clonotype was recorded at least ten times. V usage is TRBV18 and J usage is TRBJ1-1, with 7 bases lining up with TRBD1. Germline V lookup: CDR1 KGHSH, CDR2 LQKENI. With V trimmed by 6 bases and J by 5 bases, 9 bases remained unmatched. The CDR3 loop spans 14 amino acids. CDR3 sequence: CASSRDSQRTEAFF. CDR3 bases: TGTGCCAGCTCGCGGGACAGTCAAAGGACTGAAGCTTTCTTT.

This clonotype was seen many times. J is TRBJ2-1 and V is TRBV9; D perhaps matches TRBD2 (6 bases). The CDR3 loop spans 17 amino acids. CDR1 is SGDLS and CDR2 is YYNGEE in the germline V gene. V was trimmed by 0 bases and J by 0 bases, leaving 13 bases between them. In nucleotides, the CDR3 is TGTGCCAGCAGCGTAGAAAGCGGGTCTAGCTCCTACAATGAGCAGTTCTTC. Its protein is CASSVESGSSSYNEQFF.

Many counts were recorded for this clonotype. The CDR3 here is CASSQVRFYGYTF. The CDR3 region has the DNA TGCGCCAGCAGCCAAGTCCGCTTCTATGGCTACACCTTC. The genes are TRBV4-3 and TRBJ1-2; D remains unclear. This CDR3 has 13 residues. CDR1 is LGHNA, CDR2 YSLEER, per germline. Trimming removed 1 base at V and 4 bases at J, with 7 bases between.

At least ten counts were recorded for this clonotype. The chain recombines TRBV5-6 with TRBJ1-1; D is perhaps TRBD1 (6 bases). The germline CDR1 and CDR2 sequences are SGHDT and YYEEEE. This CDR3 comprises 14 residues. V dropped 0 bases and J dropped 4 bases, with 10 bases sitting between them. CDR3 amino acids: CASSLVEGVTEAFF. CDR3 bases: TGTGCCAGCAGCTTGGTGGAGGGGGTCACTGAAGCTTTCTTT.

This clonotype has a handful of counts. V usage is TRBV12-3 or TRBV12-4 and J usage is TRBJ1-2, with D unresolved. This CDR3 region has 14 residues. V was pared by 5 bases and J by 3 bases, with 13 bases between. Here the CDR3 DNA reads TGTGCCAGCAGTAAGATGAGGGCGGACTATGGCTACACCTTC. Its translation is CASSKMRADYGYTF.

This clonotype was seen many times. The chain carries TRBV6-2 or TRBV6-3 and TRBJ1-3, with a weak D call TRBD1 (5 bases). CDR1 and CDR2 from the germline V gene are MNHEY and SVGEGT. CDR3 size: 15 residues. V lost 0 bases and J lost 10, with 16 bases in between. In nucleotides, the CDR3 is TGTGCCAGCAGTTACTCCCGGGACGGAGCGAGGACCATATATTTT. Its protein is CASSYSRDGARTIYF.

This clonotype was observed at least ten times. V usage is TRBV11-2 and J usage is TRBJ1-2; D is ambiguous. The CDR3 sequence is 15 residues long. The germline CDR1 and CDR2 sequences are SGHAT and FQNNGV. Trimming removed 0 bases from V and 0 bases from J, with 8 bases in between. The CDR3 DNA sequence: TGTGCCAGCAGCTTAGACGGCATCTCTAACTATGGCTACACCTTC. Its translation is CASSLDGISNYGYTF.

Concerning this clonotype itself: A much larger clone differs from this one at a single base, so this may be a read error. The genes are TRBV12-3 or TRBV12-4 and TRBJ1-4, with 8 bases aligning to TRBD1. The CDR3 loop spans 15 amino acids. V lost 5 bases and J lost 4; bases outside the gene matches: 6. This chain's CDR3 is CASSPLTGGNEKLFF. DNA of the CDR3: TGTGCCAGCAGTCCCCTAACAGGGGGTAATGAAAAACTGTTTTTT.

This clonotype was observed at least ten times. The V call is TRBV7-9, the J call TRBJ1-4; the match to TRBD1 covers 7 bases. Trimming at V came to 5 bases and at J to 4 bases, leaving 7 bases not matched to a gene. Germline V gene sequence: CDR1 SEHNR, CDR2 FQNEAQ (reference sequence). The CDR3 length is 15 residues. The CDR3 loop reads CASSLSGTVNEKLFF. In DNA form, the CDR3 reads TGTGCCAGCAGCCTCTCGGGGACAGTTAATGAAAAACTGTTTTTT.

This rearrangement joins TRBV13 to TRBJ1-6; unclear D gene. V was shortened by 3 bases and J by 5 bases, with 8 bases between the two germline ends. The CDR3 covers 14 residues. CDR1 is PRHDT and CDR2 is FYEKMQ in the germline V gene (reference sequence). The CDR3 reads CASSFGRNNSPLHF. The CDR3 DNA follows: TGTGCCAGCAGCTTCGGGCGGAATAATTCACCCCTCCACTTT.

This clonotype was counted ten times or more. The rearrangement joins TRBV20-1 to TRBJ2-7; D is perhaps TRBD1 (5 bases). Germline V CDR1 and CDR2: DFQATT, SNEGSKA (reference sequence). There are 14 residues in the CDR3. V was pared by 7 bases and J by 4 bases, with 20 bases between. The CDR3 nucleotides read TGCAGTGTGGATGACAGTAGGAAGACTTACGAGCAGTACTTC. It is translated as CSVDDSRKTYEQYF.

In its sample, this clonotype was seen many times. The chain has TRBV6-5 and TRBJ1-3; possible D gene TRBD1, 6 bases. Between the trimmed V and J ends, which lost 0 bases and 0 bases, there was a span of 15 bases. This CDR3 comprises 18 residues. Germline loops: CDR1 MNHEY, CDR2 SVGAGI. As DNA, the CDR3 is TGTGCCAGCAGTTACTCGGGTCAGGGGCTGAGCTCTGGAAACACCATATATTTT. It specifies CASSYSGQGLSSGNTIYF.

As concerns this clonotype: A much more abundant neighbour one base away suggests this may be a read error. The rearrangement links TRBV29-1 to TRBJ2-3; 9 bases align to TRBD2. The germline V gene has CDR1 SQVTM and CDR2 ANQGSEA. Losses at the gene ends were 8 bases for V and 2 bases for J; bases not matched to a gene: 11. The CDR3 loop spans 15 amino acids. The CDR3 loop is CSITPAGGATDTQYF. The CDR3 DNA reads as TGCAGCATCACGCCGGCGGGGGGGGCCACAGATACGCAGTATTTT.